This T cell receptor beta chain was identified in a study of blood T cell repertoires in COVID-19. As for the study in general: The United States, Italy and Spain were the sources of the acute and convalescent COVID-19 samples. The cDNA or gDNA used as material had been derived from T cells, B-cell-depleted T cells, or PBMCs.

In the authors' workflow: Estimation of nucleated cell counts relied on the amplification of reference gene primers. TCRdb's copy holds only in-frame clones and misses some; the assay was immunoSEQ multiplex PCR. V and J calls and clone size follow that table, whereas D and trimming were derived from the DNA. The data hold about 230,000 clones, with roughly 88% observed a single time. The CDR3 totals 15 residues. V was shortened by 3 bases and J by 4 bases, with 13 bases between the two germline ends. The germline V gene has CDR1 LNHDA and CDR2 SQIVND (reference sequence). The chain recombines TRBV19 with TRBJ2-1; D possibly corresponds to TRBD2 (5 bases). This receptor was identified in a man aged 40-50 years with acute or convalescent COVID-19. The source material was peripheral blood. In nucleotides, the CDR3 is TGTGCCAGTAGTATCTGGCGGGCTAATTACAATGAGCAGTTCTTC. It translates to CASSIWRANYNEQFF. The full variable domain, completed using reference TRBV19 and TRBJ2-1, is DGGITQSPKYLFRKEGQNVTLSCEQNLNHDAMYWYRQDPGQGLRLIYYSQIVNDFQKGDIAEGYSVSREKKESFPLTVTSAQKNPTAFYLCASSIWRANYNEQFFGPGTRLTVL.